The clone carrying this T cell receptor (beta chain) was counted ten times or more. Antigen unknown. This sample was taken from a study of T cell repertoires in cytomegalovirus infection. The wider study: Based on public TCR beta signatures, there were indications of CMV infection and of a matching HLA type.

This CDR3 has 16 residues. Trimming shortened V by 0 bases and J by 5 bases, and 17 bases separated the two germline ends. The V gene's germline CDR1 is SGHTA and CDR2 FQGNSA. One entry per CDR3 protein results from TCRdb running MiXCR on the reads. The top ten hold under 25% of the sample, which has tens of thousands of distinct CDR3 sequences, more than 3% seen once. Study-wide results and limits: Within the response measured ex vivo, HLA-C-restricted CMV-specific TCR beta clonotypes were dominant.

The source is a human donor in good health (CMV status not recorded). Some clones in this sample may be carry-over from other donors' samples. The sequenced sample was PBMCs. This chain uses TRBV7-2 with TRBJ2-7; TRBD1 is a possible D gene (6 bases). This CDR3 is CASSLASGTWKDEQYF. CDR3 bases: TGTGCCAGCAGCTTAGCCTCCGGGACATGGAAGGACGAGCAGTACTTC. The full variable domain, rest sourced from reference TRBV7-2 and TRBJ2-7, is GAGVSQSPSNKVTEKGKDVELRCDPISGHTALYWYRQSLGQGLEFLIYFQGNSAPDKSGLPSDRFSAERTGGSVSTLTIQRTQQEDSAVYLCASSLASGTWKDEQYFGPGTRLTVT.